These T cell receptor beta chains were read from a single sample in a study of shared T cell receptors in the human thymus. Clones were sequenced by immunoSEQ multiplex PCR, and TCRdb holds only the in-frame ones, with some missing. This sample has approximately 580,000 clones; around 82% occur once, and the top ten carry roughly 0.013%. These data were also reused for a study on human thymus T cells.

The specimen sequenced was thymocytes. The source is a boy younger than two with a congenital heart defect. Each CDR3 is given with its conserved first and last residue. Fields, in order: J gene, D gene, V gene, clone size, CDR3 protein, CDR3 DNA. A D gene is named only where the DNA matches it firmly. Size is omitted from some rows. Given values are once, few, many or a class for expanded clones.

TRBJ1-1	-	TRBV19	-	CASSQHREIMNTEAFF	TGTGCCAGTAGTCAACATCGGGAGATCATGAACACTGAAGCTTTCTTT
TRBJ2-7	TRBD2	TRBV9	-	CASSAGLAGSINEQYF	TGTGCCAGCAGCGCCGGACTAGCGGGAAGTATCAACGAGCAGTACTTC
TRBJ2-1	-	TRBV11-2	-	CASSLFGSSYNEQFF	TGTGCCAGCAGCTTATTCGGGAGTTCCTACAATGAGCAGTTCTTC
TRBJ1-3	-	TRBV7-9	-	CASSLAHRTPAQSGNTIYF	TGTGCCAGCAGCTTAGCGCACAGGACCCCTGCTCAGTCTGGAAACACCATATATTTT
TRBJ2-3	TRBD2	TRBV29-1	-	CSVEIDRGLAASSPDTQYF	TGCAGCGTAGAAATAGATAGGGGACTAGCGGCTAGCAGCCCAGATACGCAGTATTTT
TRBJ1-1	TRBD1	TRBV27	-	CASSLSTGRAGTKAFF	TGTGCCAGCAGTTTATCGACAGGGCGGGCGGGCACTAAAGCTTTCTTT
TRBJ2-3	-	TRBV28	-	CASRPAGYSIPTDTQYF	TGTGCCAGCAGACCCGCAGGATACTCCATCCCCACAGATACGCAGTATTTT
TRBJ2-7	-	TRBV7-9	-	CASRPVNDYEQYF	TGTGCCAGCAGGCCAGTGAATGACTACGAGCAGTACTTC
TRBJ2-3	TRBD2	TRBV4-2	-	CASSQDVGTSGPSTDTQYF	TGTGCCAGCAGCCAAGACGTGGGGACTAGCGGGCCATCCACAGATACGCAGTATTTT
TRBJ2-1	-	TRBV19	-	CASTRRGEQFF	TGTGCCAGTACCAGAAGGGGAGAGCAGTTCTTC
TRBJ1-5	-	TRBV7-8	-	CASSLPNLRQPQHF	TGTGCCAGCAGCTTACCGAACCTTCGGCAGCCCCAGCATTTT
TRBJ2-7	TRBD1	TRBV30	-	CAWSAGQNHEQYF	TGTGCCTGGAGTGCGGGACAGAACCACGAGCAGTACTTC
TRBJ2-7	TRBD2	TRBV7-2	-	CASSFTSGRASYEQYF	TGTGCCAGCAGCTTTACTAGCGGGAGGGCCTCCTACGAGCAGTACTTC
TRBJ2-7	-	TRBV30	-	CAWSPTRDSRYEQYF	TGTGCCTGGAGCCCAACCCGGGACTCAAGGTACGAGCAGTACTTC
TRBJ2-6	TRBD1	TRBV27	-	CASSLRGTGRAGANVLTF	TGTGCCAGCAGTCTACGCGGGACAGGGAGGGCTGGGGCCAACGTCCTGACTTTC
TRBJ2-5	-	TRBV7-9	-	CASSLAPPRETQYF	TGTGCCAGCAGCTTAGCCCCCCCGCGGGAGACCCAGTACTTC
TRBJ2-2	TRBD2	TRBV4-3	once	CASSQEWGGRWAGELFF	TGCGCCAGCAGCCAAGAATGGGGCGGGAGATGGGCTGGGGAGCTGTTTTTT
TRBJ1-6	-	TRBV5-6	-	CASSLGSSYNSPLHF	TGTGCCAGCAGCTTGGGCAGCTCCTATAATTCACCCCTCCACTTT
TRBJ1-1	TRBD1	TRBV5-1	few	CASSVRTGGPEGTEAFF	TGCGCCAGCAGCGTTAGGACAGGGGGGCCGGAAGGCACTGAAGCTTTCTTT
TRBJ2-7	TRBD2	TRBV27	-	CASSLGTSGRYEQYF	TGTGCCAGCAGTTTGGGGACTAGCGGGAGATACGAGCAGTACTTC
TRBJ1-1	TRBD1	TRBV5-1	few	CASSSGQGIGAFF	TGCGCCAGCAGCTCAGGACAGGGGATAGGAGCTTTCTTT
TRBJ2-3	-	TRBV5-6	-	CASSPQTDTQYF	TGTGCCAGCAGCCCCCAGACAGATACGCAGTATTTT
TRBJ2-5	TRBD2	TRBV4-3	-	CASSQFPGTSGRFSQYF	TGCGCCAGCAGCCAATTCCCCGGGACTAGCGGGAGGTTCTCCCAGTACTTC
TRBJ2-2	-	TRBV9	few	CASSVALTSAGELFF	TGTGCCAGCAGCGTAGCTCTGACTAGTGCCGGGGAGCTGTTTTTT
TRBJ1-4	TRBD1	TRBV7-9	-	CASNRGGGEKLFF	TGTGCCAGCAACAGGGGGGGAGGTGAAAAACTGTTTTTT
TRBJ2-7	-	TRBV21-1	-	CASSIPQGLAAYEQYF	TGTGCCAGCAGCATCCCACAGGGACTAGCGGCCTACGAGCAGTACTTC
TRBJ2-2	-	TRBV27	-	CASSFKEGRTAHTGELFF	TGTGCCAGCAGTTTCAAAGAGGGAAGGACCGCACACACCGGGGAGCTGTTTTTT
TRBJ2-5	TRBD2	TRBV28	few	CASSSQGFFGAGDDVETQYF	TGTGCCAGCAGTTCCCAGGGCTTTTTTGGAGCGGGAGATGATGTAGAGACCCAGTACTTC
TRBJ1-2	TRBD1	TRBV4-3	-	CASSQDEFGLGTGIPGGYTF	TGCGCCAGCAGCCAAGATGAATTCGGTTTAGGGACAGGGATACCGGGTGGCTACACCTTC
TRBJ1-2	TRBD1	TRBV16	-	CASSQSEETGNGYTF	TGTGCCAGCAGCCAATCTGAAGAGACAGGGAATGGCTACACCTTC
TRBJ2-3	TRBD2	TRBV19	-	CASSPLAGDDDTQYF	TGTGCCAGTAGCCCCCTAGCGGGAGACGATGATACGCAGTATTTT
TRBJ2-2	TRBD2	TRBV7-2	-	CASSLAGLAPIHARGGELFF	TGTGCCAGCAGCTTAGCCGGACTAGCACCTATCCACGCTCGGGGCGGGGAGCTGTTTTTT
TRBJ2-7	-	TRBV30	-	CAWSAHSSLDGNYEQYF	TGTGCCTGGAGTGCGCACTCCTCCCTGGACGGGAACTACGAGCAGTACTTC
TRBJ2-1	TRBD2	TRBV6-5	-	CASRKAGDYNEQFF	TGTGCCAGCAGGAAAGCGGGAGACTACAATGAGCAGTTCTTC
TRBJ2-3	-	TRBV7-9	-	CALSGEKTDTQYF	TGTGCTCTGTCAGGGGAAAAGACAGATACGCAGTATTTT
TRBJ2-6	TRBD1	TRBV7-9	-	CASSRKGQGASGANVLTF	TGTGCCAGCAGCCGGAAAGGACAGGGGGCATCAGGGGCCAACGTCCTGACTTTC
TRBJ2-4	-	TRBV2	once	CASKRQLGINIQYF	TGTGCCAGCAAGAGACAGCTTGGTATAAACATTCAGTACTTC
TRBJ2-1	TRBD2	TRBV5-6	few	CASSSRLARVVYNEQFF	TGTGCCAGCAGCTCGCGACTAGCGAGAGTCGTCTACAATGAGCAGTTCTTC
TRBJ2-5	TRBD2	TRBV4-1	-	CASSQVRIAGEETQYF	TGCGCCAGCAGCCAAGTCCGGATAGCGGGAGAGGAGACCCAGTACTTC
TRBJ1-5	-	TRBV19	few	CASSGSGEQPQHF	TGTGCCAGTAGTGGGTCAGGGGAACAGCCCCAGCATTTT
TRBJ2-1	TRBD2	TRBV29-1	-	CSVILAGGNEQFF	TGCAGCGTTATCCTAGCGGGAGGAAATGAGCAGTTCTTC
TRBJ2-7	-	TRBV28	-	CASPSYYEQYF	TGTGCCAGCCCCAGTTACTACGAGCAGTACTTC
TRBJ2-5	TRBD2	TRBV9	-	CASSEGLAGEETQYF	TGTGCCAGCAGCGAAGGACTAGCGGGGGAAGAGACCCAGTACTTC
TRBJ2-5	-	TRBV5-6	-	CASSLGGVVGETQYF	TGTGCCAGCAGCTTGGGGGGAGTTGTAGGGGAGACCCAGTACTTC
TRBJ1-5	-	TRBV12-5	-	CASGLVRGSHSNQPQHF	TGTGCTAGTGGTTTGGTAAGAGGTTCACATAGCAATCAGCCCCAGCATTTT
TRBJ2-2	TRBD2	TRBV7-2	-	CASSSPVPSGVNTGELFF	TGTGCCAGCAGCTCCCCCGTCCCTAGCGGGGTGAACACCGGGGAGCTGTTTTTT
TRBJ2-7	TRBD1	TRBV2	-	CASSGTGLYEQYF	TGTGCCAGCAGCGGGACAGGTCTCTACGAGCAGTACTTC
TRBJ1-3	-	TRBV7-7	-	CASSSGAGPNSGNTIYF	TGTGCTAGCAGCTCCGGCGCGGGACCGAACTCTGGAAACACCATATATTTT
TRBJ2-2	-	TRBV15	-	CATRGAGELFF	TGTGCCACCAGAGGGGCCGGGGAGCTGTTTTTT
TRBJ2-1	TRBD2	TRBV6-1	few	CASSGLAGDNEQFF	TGTGCCAGCAGTGGACTAGCGGGAGACAATGAGCAGTTCTTC
TRBJ2-5	-	TRBV27	-	CASSLRTLKETQYF	TGTGCCAGCAGTTTAAGGACACTTAAAGAGACCCAGTACTTC
TRBJ1-4	TRBD1	TRBV4-3	-	CASSQDGGTGDGKLFF	TGCGCCAGCAGCCAAGATGGCGGGACAGGGGATGGAAAACTGTTTTTT
TRBJ2-1	-	TRBV2	-	CASSRSSSSSYNEQFF	TGTGCCAGCAGTCGGTCTAGCTCGAGCTCCTACAATGAGCAGTTCTTC
TRBJ2-5	-	TRBV18	-	CASSPRAGRIQETQYF	TGTGCCAGCTCCCCCCGCGCGGGGCGGATACAAGAGACCCAGTACTTC
TRBJ2-7	-	TRBV10-2	once	CASSESGAGVYEQYF	TGCGCCAGCAGTGAGTCGGGGGCAGGAGTCTACGAGCAGTACTTC
TRBJ2-1	TRBD2	TRBV14	few	CASSSGTSGEWGSYNEQFF	TGTGCCAGCAGTTCCGGGACTAGCGGGGAATGGGGCTCCTACAATGAGCAGTTCTTC
TRBJ1-4	TRBD1	TRBV7-9	once	CASSFGDRGIGEEKLFF	TGTGCCAGCAGCTTCGGAGACAGGGGGATTGGTGAAGAAAAACTGTTTTTT
TRBJ2-1	TRBD2	TRBV23-1	-	CASSHCGRGYNEQFF	TGCGCCAGCAGTCACTGCGGGCGGGGGTACAATGAGCAGTTCTTC
TRBJ2-2	TRBD2	TRBV5-1	-	CASSRFGRTNTGELFF	TGCGCCAGCAGCCGGTTCGGGAGGACAAACACCGGGGAGCTGTTTTTT